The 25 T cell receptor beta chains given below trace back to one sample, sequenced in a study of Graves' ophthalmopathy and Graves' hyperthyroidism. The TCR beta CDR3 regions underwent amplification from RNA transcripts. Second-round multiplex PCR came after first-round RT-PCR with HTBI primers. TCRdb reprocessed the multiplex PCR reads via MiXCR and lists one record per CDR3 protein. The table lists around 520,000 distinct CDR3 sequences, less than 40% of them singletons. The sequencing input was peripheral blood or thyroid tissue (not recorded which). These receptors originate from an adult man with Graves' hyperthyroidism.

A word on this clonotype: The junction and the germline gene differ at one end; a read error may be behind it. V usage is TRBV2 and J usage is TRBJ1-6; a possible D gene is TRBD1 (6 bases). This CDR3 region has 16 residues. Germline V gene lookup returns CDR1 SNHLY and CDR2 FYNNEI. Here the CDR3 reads CAISESAGAVNSPLHF. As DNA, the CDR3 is TGTGCCATCAGTGAGTCCGCGGGGGCAGTTAATTCACCCCTCCACTTT.

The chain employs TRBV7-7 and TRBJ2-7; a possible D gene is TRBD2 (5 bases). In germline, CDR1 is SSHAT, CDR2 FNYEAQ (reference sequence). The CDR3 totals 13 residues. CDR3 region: CASFGKFDYEQYF. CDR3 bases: TGTGCTAGTTTCGGGAAATTCGACTACGAGCAGTACTTC.

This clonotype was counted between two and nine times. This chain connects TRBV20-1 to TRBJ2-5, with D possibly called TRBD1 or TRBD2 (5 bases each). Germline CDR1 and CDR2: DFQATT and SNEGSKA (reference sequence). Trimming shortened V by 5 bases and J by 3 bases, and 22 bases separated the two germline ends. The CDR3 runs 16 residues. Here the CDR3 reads CSAPIQPGPEKETQYF. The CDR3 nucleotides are TGCAGTGCTCCGATCCAACCGGGGCCGGAAAAAGAGACCCAGTACTTC.

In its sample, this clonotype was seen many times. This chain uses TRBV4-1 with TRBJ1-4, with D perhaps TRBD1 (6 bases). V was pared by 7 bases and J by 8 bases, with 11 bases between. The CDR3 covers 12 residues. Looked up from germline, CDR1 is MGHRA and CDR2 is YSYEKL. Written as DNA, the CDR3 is TGCGCCAGCAAAGGGGGAGGAGAAAAACTGTTTTTT. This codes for CASKGGGEKLFF.

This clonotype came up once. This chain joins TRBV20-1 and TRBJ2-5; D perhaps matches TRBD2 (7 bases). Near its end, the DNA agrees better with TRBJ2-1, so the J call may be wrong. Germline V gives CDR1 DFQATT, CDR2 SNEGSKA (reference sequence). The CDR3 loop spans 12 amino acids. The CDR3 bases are TGCAGTGCTAACTCAGGGGAGGGTGAGCAGTTCTTC. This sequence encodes CSANSGEGEQFF.

Written as DNA, the CDR3 is TGTGCCAGCAGCTGGTGGGACACCATATATTTT. It encodes CASSWWDTIYF. J is TRBJ1-3 and V is TRBV7-9; D not certain. The CDR3 consists of 11 residues. Trimming stripped 4 bases from V and 8 bases from J, with 6 bases between. Looked up from germline, CDR1 is SEHNR and CDR2 is FQNEAQ (reference sequence).

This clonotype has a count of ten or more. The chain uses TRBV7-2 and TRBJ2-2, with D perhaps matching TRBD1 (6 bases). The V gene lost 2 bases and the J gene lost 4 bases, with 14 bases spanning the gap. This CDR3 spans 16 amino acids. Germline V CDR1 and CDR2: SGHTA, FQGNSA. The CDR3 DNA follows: TGTGCCAGCAGCTTATGGTCAGGGGCCGCCACCGGGGAGCTGTTTTTT. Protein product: CASSLWSGAATGELFF.

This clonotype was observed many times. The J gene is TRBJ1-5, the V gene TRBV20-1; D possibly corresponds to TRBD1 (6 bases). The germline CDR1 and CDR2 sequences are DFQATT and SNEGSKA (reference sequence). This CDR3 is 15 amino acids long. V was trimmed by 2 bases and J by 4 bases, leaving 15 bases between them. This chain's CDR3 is CSARNRGGLNQPQHF. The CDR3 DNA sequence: TGCAGTGCTAGAAATCGAGGGGGGTTGAATCAGCCCCAGCATTTT.

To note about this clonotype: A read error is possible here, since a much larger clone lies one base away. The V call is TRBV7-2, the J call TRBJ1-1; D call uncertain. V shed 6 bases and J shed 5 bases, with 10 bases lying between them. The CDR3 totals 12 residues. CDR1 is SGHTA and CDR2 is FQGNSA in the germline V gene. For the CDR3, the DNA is TGTGCCAGCAGTCCCAACCGGACTGAAGCTTTCTTT. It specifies CASSPNRTEAFF.

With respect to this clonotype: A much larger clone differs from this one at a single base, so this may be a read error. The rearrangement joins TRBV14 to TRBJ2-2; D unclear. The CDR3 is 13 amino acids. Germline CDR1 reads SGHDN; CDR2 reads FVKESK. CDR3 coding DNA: TGTGTCAGCAGCCAATCCCACACCGGGGAGCTGTTTTTT. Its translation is CVSSQSHTGELFF.

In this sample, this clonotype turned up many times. CDR3 protein: CSARQDGKGSSYNSPLHF. CDR3 coding DNA: TGCAGTGCTAGACAGGACGGAAAGGGGAGCTCCTATAATTCACCCCTCCACTTT. V and J are TRBV20-1 and TRBJ1-6, with a possible D match to TRBD1 (5 bases). Germline V gene sequence: CDR1 DFQATT, CDR2 SNEGSKA (reference sequence). The V and J ends lost 2 bases and 0 bases respectively, with 17 bases between them. The CDR3 has 18 residues.

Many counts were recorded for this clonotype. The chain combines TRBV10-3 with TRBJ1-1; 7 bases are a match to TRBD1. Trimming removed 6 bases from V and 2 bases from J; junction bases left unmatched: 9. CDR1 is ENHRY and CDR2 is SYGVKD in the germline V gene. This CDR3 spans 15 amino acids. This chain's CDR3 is CAIRTPGTVNTEAFF. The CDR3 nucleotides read TGTGCCATCAGGACCCCCGGGACAGTAAACACTGAAGCTTTCTTT.

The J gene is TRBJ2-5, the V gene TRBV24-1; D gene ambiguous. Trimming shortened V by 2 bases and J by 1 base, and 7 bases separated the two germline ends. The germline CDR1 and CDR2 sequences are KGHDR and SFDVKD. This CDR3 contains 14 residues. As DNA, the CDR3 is TGTGCCACCAGTGATTCTTTGGGCCAAGAGACCCAGTACTTC. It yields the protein CATSDSLGQETQYF.

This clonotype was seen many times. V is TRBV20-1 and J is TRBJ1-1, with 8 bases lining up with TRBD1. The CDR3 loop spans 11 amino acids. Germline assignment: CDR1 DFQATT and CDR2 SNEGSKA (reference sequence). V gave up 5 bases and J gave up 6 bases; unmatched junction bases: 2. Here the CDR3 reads CSADRGAEAFF. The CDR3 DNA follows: TGCAGTGCTGACAGGGGCGCTGAAGCTTTCTTT.

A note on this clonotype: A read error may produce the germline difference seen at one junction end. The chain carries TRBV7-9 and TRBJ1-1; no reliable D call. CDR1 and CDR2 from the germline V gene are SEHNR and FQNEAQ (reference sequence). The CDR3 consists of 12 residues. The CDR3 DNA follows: TGTGCCGGCAGCCTGAAAGACGGGGAGGCGAACTTT. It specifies CAGSLKDGEANF.

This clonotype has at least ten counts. The CDR3 DNA reads TGCGCCAGCAGCCAAACTACTAGAGGGGAGACCCAGTACTTC. The encoded protein is CASSQTTRGETQYF. The chain employs TRBV4-1 and TRBJ2-5; D is perhaps TRBD2 (5 bases). From germline, CDR1 is MGHRA and CDR2 YSYEKL. The CDR3 is 14 residues long. V dropped 2 bases and J dropped 5 bases, with 12 bases sitting between them.

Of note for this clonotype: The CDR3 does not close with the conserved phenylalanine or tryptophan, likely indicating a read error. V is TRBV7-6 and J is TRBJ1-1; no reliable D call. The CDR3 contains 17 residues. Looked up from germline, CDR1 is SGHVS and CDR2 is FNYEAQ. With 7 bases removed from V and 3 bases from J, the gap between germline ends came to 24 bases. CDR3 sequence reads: CASTRTREGTVYTEAFS. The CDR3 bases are TGTGCCAGCACCCGAACTCGGGAGGGTACGGTGTACACTGAAGCTTTCTCT.

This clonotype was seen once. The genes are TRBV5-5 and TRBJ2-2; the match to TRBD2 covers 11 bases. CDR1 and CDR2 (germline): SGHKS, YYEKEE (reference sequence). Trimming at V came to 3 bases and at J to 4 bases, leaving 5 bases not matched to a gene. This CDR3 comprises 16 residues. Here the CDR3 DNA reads TGTGCCAGCAGCTGGGGGACTAGCGGAACCACCGGGGAGCTGTTTTTT. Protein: CASSWGTSGTTGELFF.

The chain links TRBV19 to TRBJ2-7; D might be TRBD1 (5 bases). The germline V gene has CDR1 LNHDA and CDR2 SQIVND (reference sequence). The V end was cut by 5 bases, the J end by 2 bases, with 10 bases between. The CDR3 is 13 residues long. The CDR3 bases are TGTGCCAGTAGTGGGGCAGGGACCTACGAGCAGTACTTC. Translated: CASSGAGTYEQYF.

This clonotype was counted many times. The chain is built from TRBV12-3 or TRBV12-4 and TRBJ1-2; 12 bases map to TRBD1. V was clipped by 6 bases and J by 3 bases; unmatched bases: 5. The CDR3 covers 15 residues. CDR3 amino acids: CASRGGTGGDYGYTF. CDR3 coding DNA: TGTGCCAGCAGGGGGGGGACAGGGGGCGACTATGGCTACACCTTC.

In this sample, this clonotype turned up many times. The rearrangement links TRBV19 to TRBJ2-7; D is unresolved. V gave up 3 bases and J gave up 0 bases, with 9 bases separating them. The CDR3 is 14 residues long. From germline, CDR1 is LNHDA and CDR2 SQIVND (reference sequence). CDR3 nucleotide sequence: TGTGCCAGTAGTATCTCCCAATCCTCCTACGAGCAGTACTTC. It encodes CASSISQSSYEQYF. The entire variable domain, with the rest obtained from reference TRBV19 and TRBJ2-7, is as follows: DGGITQSPKYLFRKEGQNVTLSCEQNLNHDAMYWYRQDPGQGLRLIYYSQIVNDFQKGDIAEGYSVSREKKESFPLTVTSAQKNPTAFYLCASSISQSSYEQYFGPGTRLTVT.

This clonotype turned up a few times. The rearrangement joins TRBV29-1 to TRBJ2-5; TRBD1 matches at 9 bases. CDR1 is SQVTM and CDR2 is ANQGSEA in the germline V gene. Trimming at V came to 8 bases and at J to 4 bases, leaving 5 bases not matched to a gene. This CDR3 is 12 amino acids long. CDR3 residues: CSLRQGGETQYF. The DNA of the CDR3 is TGCAGCTTGCGACAGGGGGGAGAGACCCAGTACTTC.

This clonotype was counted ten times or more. The CDR3 loop reads CSVFQGPGETQYF. CDR3 DNA: TGCAGCGTTTTCCAAGGTCCGGGAGAGACCCAGTACTTC. The chain recombines TRBV29-1 with TRBJ2-5, with no clear D. This CDR3 region has 13 residues. The V gene lost 5 bases and the J gene lost 4 bases, with 14 bases spanning the gap. Germline V CDR1 and CDR2: SQVTM, ANQGSEA.

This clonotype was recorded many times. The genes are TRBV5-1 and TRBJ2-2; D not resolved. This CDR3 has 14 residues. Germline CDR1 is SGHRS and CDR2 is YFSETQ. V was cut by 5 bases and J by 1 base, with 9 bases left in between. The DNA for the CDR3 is TGCGCCAGCAGTCAGAGCCAGAACACCGGGGAGCTGTTTTTT. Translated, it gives CASSQSQNTGELFF.

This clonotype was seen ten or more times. CDR3 sequence: CASSLFPKGQLNTGELFF. In nucleotides, the CDR3 is TGTGCCAGCAGCTTGTTTCCCAAAGGGCAGCTAAACACCGGGGAGCTGTTTTTT. The genes are TRBV7-9 and TRBJ2-2; D remains unclear. Germline CDR1 is SEHNR and CDR2 is FQNEAQ (reference sequence). The CDR3 extends over 18 amino acids. V lost 3 bases and J 2 bases, leaving 19 bases between the germline ends.